This paragraph covers one TCR beta chain sequence. The source of the sample is a study of blood T cell repertoires in COVID-19. Overall study context: From the United States, Italy and Spain came samples of acute and convalescent COVID-19. T cells, B-cell-depleted T cells, or PBMCs provided the cDNA or gDNA that served as material.

Trimming removed 0 bases from V and 1 base from J, with 4 bases in between. The germline gives CDR1 SGHDT, CDR2 YYEEEE. The CDR3 is made up of 13 amino acids. Authors' processing steps: Nucleated cell number was recorded as an estimate derived from reference gene primer amplification. Libraries were prepared by immunoSEQ multiplex PCR; TCRdb keeps only in-frame clonotypes and omits some of them. For V, J and clone size, that table is used; D and trimming come from the DNA. This table holds fewer than 110,000 clones, nearly 85% found once. This receptor was obtained from a human donor in a cohort sampled during active or convalescent COVID-19. This sequence joins TRBV5-6 and TRBJ1-1; D not certain. The sequenced sample was peripheral blood. Here the CDR3 reads CASSLAGNTEAFF. CDR3 coding DNA: TGTGCCAGCAGCTTGGCAGGGAACACTGAAGCTTTCTTT.